The rows below give T cell receptor beta chains drawn from one sample of a study of blood T cell repertoires in COVID-19. Clones were read by immunoSEQ multiplex PCR, and TCRdb kept only the in-frame ones, dropping some. The data show 30,000 or so clones, about four fifths seen once. The sample comprised peripheral blood. Receptors originate from a man aged 50 to 60 with acute or convalescent COVID-19. Both conserved end residues are part of each CDR3. D genes are given only for firm matches. Only some rows state a clone size, as once, few, many or a class for expanded clones.

j_call clone_size v_call d_call cdr3_aa cdr3_nt
TRBJ1-4 once TRBV11-2 TRBD1 CASSLDSDRGREKLFF TGTGCCAGCAGCTTAGATTCGGACAGGGGACGTGAAAAACTGTTTTTT
TRBJ2-3 . TRBV6-2/TRBV6-3 . CASSYGGATDTQYF TGTGCCAGCAGTTACGGGGGGGCCACAGATACGCAGTATTTT
TRBJ2-7 few TRBV5-4 TRBD1 CASSQGQRNEQYF TGTGCCAGCAGCCAGGGACAGCGGAACGAGCAGTACTTC
TRBJ1-3 . TRBV5-1 TRBD1 CASSLERINGQDTIYF TGCGCCAGCAGCTTGGAACGAATAAACGGACAGGACACCATATATTTT
TRBJ1-2 . TRBV15 TRBD1 CATSSTEGARYYGYTF TGTGCCACCAGCAGCACCGAGGGGGCGCGGTACTATGGCTACACCTTC
TRBJ2-1 . TRBV7-3 TRBD2 CASSLAGASGNEQFF TGTGCCAGCAGCTTGGCTGGGGCTAGCGGCAATGAGCAGTTCTTC
TRBJ1-6 few TRBV28 . CASSGPRGPLHF TGTGCCAGCAGTGGCCCTCGGGGACCCCTCCACTTT
TRBJ1-2 . TRBV5-1 TRBD1 CASSKQGSYTF TGCGCCAGCAGCAAACAGGGGAGCTACACCTTC
TRBJ2-1 few TRBV7-6 TRBD2 CASSSGSNEQFF TGTGCCAGCAGTAGCGGGAGCAATGAGCAGTTCTTC
TRBJ2-7 . TRBV14 . CASSQDWGRGAYEQYF TGTGCCAGCAGCCAAGATTGGGGGCGTGGGGCCTACGAGCAGTACTTC
TRBJ1-2 . TRBV18 TRBD1 CASSATRALQGAGGYTF TGTGCCAGCTCAGCTACGAGAGCTTTACAGGGGGCCGGTGGCTACACCTTC
TRBJ1-1 . TRBV19 . CASSIGVGYTEAFF TGTGCCAGTAGTATCGGGGTTGGGTACACTGAAGCTTTCTTT
TRBJ2-2 . TRBV27 TRBD1 CASSRLGTGNTGELFF TGTGCCAGCAGCCGGTTGGGGACAGGGAACACCGGGGAGCTGTTTTTT
TRBJ1-2 . TRBV5-1 . CASSLGEGRGGYTF TGCGCCAGCAGCTTGGGTGAGGGTCGGGGTGGCTACACCTTC
TRBJ1-6 . TRBV5-4 . CASSLVGAKNSPLHF TGTGCCAGCAGCTTGGTGGGGGCGAAGAATTCACCCCTCCACTTT
TRBJ2-1 . TRBV7-3 TRBD2 CASSFPTSGSSEQFF TGTGCCAGCAGCTTCCCGACTAGCGGATCCAGTGAGCAGTTCTTC
TRBJ1-2 . TRBV18 . CASSPDTGQMWYTF TGTGCCAGCTCACCAGATACAGGGCAAATGTGGTACACCTTC
TRBJ1-1 once TRBV28 TRBD1 CASRLGLDRGAFF TGTGCCAGCCGGTTAGGCCTAGACAGGGGGGCTTTCTTT
TRBJ2-2 . TRBV12-5 TRBD1 CASALSGGGTGELFF TGTGCTAGTGCTTTATCAGGGGGTGGAACCGGGGAGCTGTTTTTT
TRBJ2-2 . TRBV21-1 . CASSPRGDRGTGELFF TGTGCCAGCAGCCCCCGGGGAGACAGGGGAACCGGGGAGCTGTTTTTT
TRBJ1-1 . TRBV28 . CASSFGDTEAFF TGTGCCAGCAGTTTCGGAGATACTGAAGCTTTCTTT
TRBJ2-3 . TRBV3-1/TRBV3-2 . CASSQSYSDTQYF TGTGCCAGCAGCCAAAGCTACTCAGATACGCAGTATTTT